This T cell receptor beta chain was profiled in a study of blood T cell repertoires in COVID-19. CDR1 LNHDA and CDR2 SQIVND come from the germline V gene (reference sequence). The V end was cut by 5 bases, the J end by 2 bases, with 6 bases between. The CDR3 length is 13 residues. This clone was recorded only once. Per the original methods: Estimation of nucleated cell counts was performed using reference gene primer amplification. Method: immunoSEQ multiplex PCR; TCRdb's copy keeps in-frame clones and lacks some. V, J and clone size were drawn from that table, and D and trimming were deduced from the DNA. The table lists some 94,000 clones, 87% of them singletons.

Input material: peripheral blood. The genes are TRBV19 and TRBJ2-2; D may be TRBD2 (5 bases). This TCR came from a human donor in a cohort sampled during active COVID-19. CDR3 nucleotides: TGTGCCAGTAGTGAGGGAAACACCGGGGAGCTGTTTTTT. Residues: CASSEGNTGELFF. The whole variable domain, remainder taken from reference TRBV19 and TRBJ2-2, is DGGITQSPKYLFRKEGQNVTLSCEQNLNHDAMYWYRQDPGQGLRLIYYSQIVNDFQKGDIAEGYSVSREKKESFPLTVTSAQKNPTAFYLCASSEGNTGELFFGEGSRLTVL.